This T cell receptor beta chain was identified during a study of Ad26.COV2.S vaccination and SARS-CoV-2 variants (dated by TCRdb to 2020 to 2022). A note on the overall study: Vaccine-arm donors came from COV1001, a multicentre, randomized, double-blind, placebo-controlled phase I-IIa trial of Ad26.COV2.S in healthy adults. Ad26.COV2.S was given intramuscularly at 5x10^10 or 1x10^11 viral particles, as a single shot or as two shots 56 days apart. TCRbeta repertoire sequencing was used to assess the specificity and breadth of SARS-CoV-2-reactive T cell receptors after Ad26.COV2.S vaccination. A total of approximately 30 samples were included in the TCR-sequenced set, comprising roughly 19 Ad26.COV2.S vaccine recipients, 5 placebo recipients and 8 SARS-CoV-2 convalescent individuals. Trial participants were randomized into five groups of five: low-dose or high-dose Ad26.COV2.S given once or twice, or placebo on both occasions. Blinding of investigators to trial group allocation was maintained during experiments and outcome assessment. Results and caveats for the whole study, not just this receptor: The study lacked the statistical power to compare responses across vaccine doses or regimens. Comparable non-spike TCR breadth was observed between vaccine and placebo recipients, consistent with only spike being contained in the vaccine. It was noted by the authors that total T cell responses may have been underestimated by the TCR breadth and depth analyses. Ad26.COV2.S recipients had higher spike-specific TCR breadth than placebo recipients (P = 0.0014). After vaccination, substantial breadth of spike-specific CD8+ and CD4+ T cell responses was reported.

The cysteine opens and the phenylalanine closes a CDR3 of 14 amino acids. Only the CDR3 part of the read is kept: 42 bases, read in frame from the first base. Trimming costs V 2 bases and J 2 bases, and their ends lie 8 bases apart. The germline V gene (reference sequence) sets CDR1 to LNHDA and CDR2 to SQIVND. Details on this clone: Its target antigen remains unknown. No much larger clone is present one base from it, and per-base qualities are unavailable.

The treatment or condition label on this specimen signifies: around 19 received Ad26.COV2.S at low or high dose, single or two shots; five or six received placebo; per-sample allocation not given. For vaccine and placebo recipients, repertoires were sequenced using samples collected on day 63 after the first injection. Between 29 July and 7 August 2020, Cohort 1b enrolled approximately 26 adults aged 18-55 years at one site in Boston, USA. Ad26.COV2.S was a replication-incompetent adenovirus type 26 vector expressing a prefusion-stabilized SARS-CoV-2 spike protein from the original Wuhan strain. The immunoSEQ Assay was the method used to sequence TCRbeta CDR3 regions. After extraction, genomic DNA underwent amplification by bias-controlled multiplex PCR, followed by high-throughput sequencing. The paper's processing steps were these. Collapsing and filtering of sequences were performed to quantify the absolute abundance of each unique TCRbeta CDR3 region. Usable DNA was measured by amplifying reference genes present in all nucleated cells, and TCRbeta template counts were normalized to that usable DNA to estimate T cell fraction. Repertoire TCRs were annotated as SARS-CoV-2-specific by exact matching of V gene, CDR3 amino acid sequence and J gene to a known reactive TCR set. The reference SARS-CoV-2 TCR set was obtained from MIRA and was filtered for enrichment in COVID-19-positive ImmuneCODE repertoires, whereby public or cross-reactive TCRs were removed. Using the MIRA antigens, annotated TCRs were further analysed by specific ORF or by position within an ORF. Depth was the summed frequency of annotated unique rearrangements, while breadth was defined as annotated unique rearrangements over total unique productive rearrangements. Group comparisons of TCR breadth used two-sided Wilcoxon rank-sum tests. TCRdb mirrors the immuneACCESS table, restricted to in-frame sequences. Some clones are absent from its copies; in checked studies, under half trace to an unresolved V gene, and the reason for the others is unknown. That table is the source of V, J and clone size, and D and trimming were worked out from the DNA. The sample yields 410,000 or so clones; 92% were counted once. The top ten constitute more than 1.5% of the sample.

The TCR was taken from a person between 18 and 65 years old who received the Ad26.COV2.S COVID-19 vaccine or a placebo. Here the chain combines TRBV19 and TRBJ2-3, with an unclear D gene assignment. The sequences come from peripheral blood, collected in a trial of Ad26.COV2.S vaccine versus placebo. The sequenced DNA: TGTGCCAGTAGTATACAGGTAGTCACAGATACGCAGTATTTT. The translation is CASSIQVVTDTQYF.